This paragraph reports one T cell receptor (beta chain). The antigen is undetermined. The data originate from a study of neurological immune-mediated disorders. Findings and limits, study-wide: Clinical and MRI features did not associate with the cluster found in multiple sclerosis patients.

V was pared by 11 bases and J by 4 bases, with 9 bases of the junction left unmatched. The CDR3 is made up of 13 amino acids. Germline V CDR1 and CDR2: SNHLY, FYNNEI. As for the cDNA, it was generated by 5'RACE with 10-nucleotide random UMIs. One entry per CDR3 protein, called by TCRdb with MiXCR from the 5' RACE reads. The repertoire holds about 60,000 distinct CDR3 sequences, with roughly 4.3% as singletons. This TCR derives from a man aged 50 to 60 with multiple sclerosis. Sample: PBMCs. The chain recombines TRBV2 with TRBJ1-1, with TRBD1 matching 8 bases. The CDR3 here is CAGSYDRGTEAFF. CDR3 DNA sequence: TGTGCCGGTTCCTATGACAGGGGCACTGAAGCTTTCTTT.